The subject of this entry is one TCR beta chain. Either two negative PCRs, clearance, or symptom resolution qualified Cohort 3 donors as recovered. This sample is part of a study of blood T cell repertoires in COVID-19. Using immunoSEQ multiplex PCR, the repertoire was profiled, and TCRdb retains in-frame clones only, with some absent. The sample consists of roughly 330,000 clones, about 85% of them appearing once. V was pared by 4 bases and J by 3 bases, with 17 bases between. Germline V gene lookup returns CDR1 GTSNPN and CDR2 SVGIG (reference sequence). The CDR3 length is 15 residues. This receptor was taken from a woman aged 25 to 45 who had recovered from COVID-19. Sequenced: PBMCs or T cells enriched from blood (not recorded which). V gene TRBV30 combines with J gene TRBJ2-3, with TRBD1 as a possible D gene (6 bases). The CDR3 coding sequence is TGTGCCTGGACCACTGGACAGAAAATTACAGATACGCAGTATTTT. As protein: CAWTTGQKITDTQYF. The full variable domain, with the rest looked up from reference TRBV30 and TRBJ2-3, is SQTIHQWPATLVQPVGSPLSLECTVEGTSNPNLYWYRQAAGRGLQLLFYSVGIGQISSEVPQNLSASRPQDRQFILSSKKLLLSDSGFYLCAWTTGQKITDTQYFGPGTRLTVL.